This T cell receptor beta chain appears in the sequencing data of a study of blood T cell repertoires in COVID-19. Whole-study context: The United States, Italy and Spain were the sources of the acute and convalescent COVID-19 samples.

The data were produced by immunoSEQ multiplex PCR, yet TCRdb's version contains in-frame clones alone and is incomplete. The repertoire consists of 150,000 to 200,000 clones, with approximately 80% occurring once and the leading ten covering about 10%. The sequenced material came from peripheral blood. This clonotype originated in a woman between 35 and 50 years old with COVID-19, enrolled during active disease.

CDR3 sequence: CATSDPHGSFYEQFF. CDR3 DNA: TGTGCCACCAGTGACCCCCACGGGAGTTTTTATGAGCAGTTCTTC. This sequence joins TRBV24-1 and TRBJ2-1; D possibly corresponds to TRBD2 (6 bases). The CDR3 consists of 15 residues. CDR1 and CDR2 (germline): KGHDR, SFDVKD. V lost 4 bases, J lost 8 bases, and 17 bases lay in between.